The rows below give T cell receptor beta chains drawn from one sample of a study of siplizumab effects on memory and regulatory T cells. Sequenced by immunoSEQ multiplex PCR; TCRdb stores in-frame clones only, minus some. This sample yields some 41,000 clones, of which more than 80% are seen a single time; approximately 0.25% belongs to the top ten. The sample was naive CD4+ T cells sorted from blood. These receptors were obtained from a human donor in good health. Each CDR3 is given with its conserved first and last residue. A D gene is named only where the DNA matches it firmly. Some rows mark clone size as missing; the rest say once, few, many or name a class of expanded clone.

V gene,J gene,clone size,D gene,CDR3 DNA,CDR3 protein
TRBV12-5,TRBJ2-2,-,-,TGTGCTAGTGGTTTGGCAGTGGGGAGCTTGAACACCGGGGAGCTGTTTTTT,CASGLAVGSLNTGELFF
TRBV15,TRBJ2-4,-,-,TGTGCCACCAGCAGAGAGGCGAGGTTGTCAAACATTCAGTACTTC,CATSREARLSNIQYF
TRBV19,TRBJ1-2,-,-,TGTGCCAGTAGTATCGGTGGTCAATATGGCTACACCTTC,CASSIGGQYGYTF
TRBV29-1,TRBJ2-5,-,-,TGCAGCGTTGTTCGGGGCCTAGGGGAGACCCAGTACTTC,CSVVRGLGETQYF
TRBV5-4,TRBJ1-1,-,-,TGTGCCAGCAGCTTGGGAGAGGGACTAACTGAAGCTTTCTTT,CASSLGEGLTEAFF
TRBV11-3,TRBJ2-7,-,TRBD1,TGTGCCAGCAGTCCCGGGACAGGGGTCCACGAGCAGTACTTC,CASSPGTGVHEQYF
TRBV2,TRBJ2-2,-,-,TGTGCCAGCACCACCGGGACCAGGGCCGGGGAGCTGTTTTTT,CASTTGTRAGELFF
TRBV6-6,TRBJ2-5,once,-,TGTGCCAGCAGTTACTCGGGGCAGGGGGGGACCCAGTACTTC,CASSYSGQGGTQYF
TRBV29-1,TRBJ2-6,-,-,TGCAGCGTTGGGTGGAGTCTTGGGGCCAACGTCCTGACTTTC,CSVGWSLGANVLTF
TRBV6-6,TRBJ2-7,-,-,TGTGCCAGCAGCCCAGCGGGTAGCTCCTACGAGCAGTACTTC,CASSPAGSSYEQYF
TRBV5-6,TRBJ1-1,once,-,TGTGCCAGCAGCTTGGCCTTACAGTTTACGGTTACTGAAGCTTTCTTT,CASSLALQFTVTEAFF
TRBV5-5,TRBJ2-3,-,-,TGTGCCAGCAGCTCCCTTGCGGGCAGCACAGATACGCAGTATTTT,CASSSLAGSTDTQYF
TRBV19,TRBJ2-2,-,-,TGTGCCAGTAGTATAAGGGGATTCTCCGGGGAGCTGTTTTTT,CASSIRGFSGELFF
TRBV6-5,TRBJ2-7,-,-,TGTGCCAGCAGTTACAGGGGTTACGAGCAGTACTTC,CASSYRGYEQYF
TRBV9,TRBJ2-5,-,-,TGTGCCAGCAGCGTAGGAACCAAGAGCCAAGAGACCCAGTACTTC,CASSVGTKSQETQYF
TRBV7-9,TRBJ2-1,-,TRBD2,TGTGCCAGCAGCTCAAGCGGGGGGGCCTACAATGAGCAGTTCTTC,CASSSSGGAYNEQFF
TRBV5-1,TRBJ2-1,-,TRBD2,TGCGCCAGCAGAGCTTTGGTTAGCGGGAGCGATGAGCAGTTCTTC,CASRALVSGSDEQFF
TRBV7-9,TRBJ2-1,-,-,TGTGCCAGCAGCTTACGCGCAAGGGGCGCAATGGTCAATGAGCAGTTCTTC,CASSLRARGAMVNEQFF
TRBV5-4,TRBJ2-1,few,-,TGTGCCAGCAGCCCCCGGGCGGGGACCTACAATGAGCAGTTCTTC,CASSPRAGTYNEQFF
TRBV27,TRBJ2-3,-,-,TGTGCCAGCAGTTTAGGGTTGGAAGATACGCAGTATTTT,CASSLGLEDTQYF
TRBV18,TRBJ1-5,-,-,TGTGCCAGCTCACAGGTGGGGAATAACAATCAGCCCCAGCATTTT,CASSQVGNNNQPQHF
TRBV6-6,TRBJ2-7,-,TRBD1,TGTGCCAGCAATTTGGGACAGGGCTACGAGCAGTACTTC,CASNLGQGYEQYF
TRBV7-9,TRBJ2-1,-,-,TGTGCCAGCAGCTTCTCCCCCCCCAATGAGCAGTTCTTC,CASSFSPPNEQFF
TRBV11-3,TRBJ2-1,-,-,TGTGCCAGCAGCTTATCCCAAGAGCCCTACAATGAGCAGTTCTTC,CASSLSQEPYNEQFF
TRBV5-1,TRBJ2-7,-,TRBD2,TGCGCCAGCAGCTTGGAGCGGGAGGAGGACGAGCAGTACTTC,CASSLEREEDEQYF
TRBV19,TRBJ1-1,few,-,TGTGCCAGTGGACCGGGACCCCAGGGAGCTTTCTTT,CASGPGPQGAFF
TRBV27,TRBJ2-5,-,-,TGTGCCAGCAGTCTAGATCGAGGGGAGACCCAGTACTTC,CASSLDRGETQYF
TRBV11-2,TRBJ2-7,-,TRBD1,TGTGCCAGCAGCCAACGGGACAGGGGCTCCTACGAGCAGTACTTC,CASSQRDRGSYEQYF
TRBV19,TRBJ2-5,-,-,TGTGCCAGTAGTATAGGAAAGGGGGGAGCTAAACCTTACCAAGAGACCCAGTACTTC,CASSIGKGGAKPYQETQYF
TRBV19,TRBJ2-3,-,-,TGTGCCAGTAGTATAGCTAGGGGCAGAGTCACAGATACGCAGTATTTT,CASSIARGRVTDTQYF
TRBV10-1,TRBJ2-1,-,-,TGCGCCAGCAGTCCCACGACAGCCTACAATGAGCAGTTCTTC,CASSPTTAYNEQFF
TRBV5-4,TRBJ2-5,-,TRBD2,TGTGCCAGCAGCCCAACTAGCGGCCAAGAGACCCAGTACTTC,CASSPTSGQETQYF
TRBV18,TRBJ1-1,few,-,TGTGCCAGCTCACCTCCATCGAACACTGAAGCTTTCTTT,CASSPPSNTEAFF
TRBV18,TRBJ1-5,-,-,TGTGCCAGCTCCTTTGGAGAGGTAGACCAGCCCCAGCATTTT,CASSFGEVDQPQHF
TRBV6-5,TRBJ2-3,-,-,TGTGCCAGCAGTTACTCCAAAGGGGTGAGGACAGATACGCAGTATTTT,CASSYSKGVRTDTQYF
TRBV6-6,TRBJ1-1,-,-,TGTGCCAGCAGTTACTCGGGGGGGCTGGGATACGAAGCTTTCTTT,CASSYSGGLGYEAFF
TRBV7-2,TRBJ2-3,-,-,TGTGCCAGCAGCACCACCGGGGATACGCAGTATTTT,CASSTTGDTQYF